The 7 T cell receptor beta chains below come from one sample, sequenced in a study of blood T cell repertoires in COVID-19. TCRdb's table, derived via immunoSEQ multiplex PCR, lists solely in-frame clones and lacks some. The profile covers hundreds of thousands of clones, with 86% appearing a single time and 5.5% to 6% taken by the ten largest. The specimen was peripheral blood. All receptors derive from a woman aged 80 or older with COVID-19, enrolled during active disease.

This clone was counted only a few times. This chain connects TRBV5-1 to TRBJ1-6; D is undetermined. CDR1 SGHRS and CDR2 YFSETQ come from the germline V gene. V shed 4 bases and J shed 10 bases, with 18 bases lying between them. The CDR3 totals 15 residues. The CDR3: CASSLEGDGVSPLHF. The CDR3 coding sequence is TGCGCCAGCAGCCTGGAAGGAGACGGGGTCTCACCCCTCCACTTT.

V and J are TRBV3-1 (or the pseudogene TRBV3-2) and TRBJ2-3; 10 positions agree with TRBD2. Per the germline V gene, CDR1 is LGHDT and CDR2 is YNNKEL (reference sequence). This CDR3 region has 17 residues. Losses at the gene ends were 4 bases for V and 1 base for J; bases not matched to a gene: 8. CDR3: CASSLQTSGARTDTQYF. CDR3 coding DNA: TGTGCCAGCAGCCTTCAAACTAGCGGGGCCCGCACAGATACGCAGTATTTT.

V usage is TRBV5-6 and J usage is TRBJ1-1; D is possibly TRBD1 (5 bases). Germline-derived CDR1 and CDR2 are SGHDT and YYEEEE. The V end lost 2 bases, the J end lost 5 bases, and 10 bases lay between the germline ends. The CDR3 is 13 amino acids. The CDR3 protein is CASSFSRETEAFF. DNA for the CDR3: TGTGCCAGCAGCTTTTCCAGGGAAACTGAAGCTTTCTTT.

The CDR3 DNA reads TGTGCCACCAGCAGTCTCCAGGGGGGATCACCCCTCCACTTT. It encodes CATSSLQGGSPLHF. This chain links TRBV15 with TRBJ1-6, with 7 bases lining up with TRBD1. Germline V gene lookup returns CDR1 LNHNV and CDR2 YYDKDF (reference sequence). The J segment lost 10 bases and the V segment lost 3 bases, leaving 6 bases of the junction unmatched. The CDR3 covers 14 residues.

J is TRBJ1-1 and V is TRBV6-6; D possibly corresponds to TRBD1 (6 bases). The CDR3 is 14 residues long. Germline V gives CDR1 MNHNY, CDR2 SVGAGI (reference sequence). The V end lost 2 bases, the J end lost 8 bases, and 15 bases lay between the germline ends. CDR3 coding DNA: TGTGCCAGCAGTTACACCTCGGGGGGGCTCGAAGCTTTCTTT. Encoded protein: CASSYTSGGLEAFF.

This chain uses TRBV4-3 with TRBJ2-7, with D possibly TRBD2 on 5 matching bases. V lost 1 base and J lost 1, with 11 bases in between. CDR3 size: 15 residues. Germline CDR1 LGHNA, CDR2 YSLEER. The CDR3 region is CASSQGFTGSYEQYF. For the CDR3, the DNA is TGCGCCAGCAGCCAAGGGTTCACGGGATCCTACGAGCAGTACTTC.

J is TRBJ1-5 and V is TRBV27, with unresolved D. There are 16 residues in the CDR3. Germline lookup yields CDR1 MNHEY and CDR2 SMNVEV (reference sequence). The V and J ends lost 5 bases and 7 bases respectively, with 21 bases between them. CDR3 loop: CASSRDIRLSAQPQHF. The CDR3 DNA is TGTGCCAGCAGTCGTGATATAAGACTGAGTGCACAGCCCCAGCATTTT.